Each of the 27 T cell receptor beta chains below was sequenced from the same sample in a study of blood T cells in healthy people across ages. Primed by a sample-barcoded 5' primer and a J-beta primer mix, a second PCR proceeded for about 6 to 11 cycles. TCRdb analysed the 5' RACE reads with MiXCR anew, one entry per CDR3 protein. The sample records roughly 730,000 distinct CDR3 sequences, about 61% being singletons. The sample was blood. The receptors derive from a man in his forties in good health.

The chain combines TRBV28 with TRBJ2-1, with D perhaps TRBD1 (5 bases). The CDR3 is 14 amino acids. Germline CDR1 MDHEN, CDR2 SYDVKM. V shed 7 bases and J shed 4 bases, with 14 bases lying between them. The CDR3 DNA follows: TGTGCCAGCACCTACCAGGGTGCGTACAATGAGCAGTTCTTC. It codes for CASTYQGAYNEQFF.

CDR3 protein: CASSETRPNTGELFF. CDR3 bases: TGTGCCAGCAGTGAAACCAGACCGAACACCGGGGAGCTGTTTTTT. V is TRBV2 and J is TRBJ2-2; D not resolved. Germline loops: CDR1 SNHLY, CDR2 FYNNEI. The V gene lost 2 bases and the J gene lost 0 bases, with 7 bases spanning the gap. The CDR3 sequence is 15 residues long.

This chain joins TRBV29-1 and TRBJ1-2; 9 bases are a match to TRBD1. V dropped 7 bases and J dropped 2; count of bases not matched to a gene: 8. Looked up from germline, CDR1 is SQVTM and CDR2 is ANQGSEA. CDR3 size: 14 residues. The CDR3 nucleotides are TGCAGCGCGGGGGACAGGGACTTAAACTATGGCTACACCTTC. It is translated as CSAGDRDLNYGYTF.

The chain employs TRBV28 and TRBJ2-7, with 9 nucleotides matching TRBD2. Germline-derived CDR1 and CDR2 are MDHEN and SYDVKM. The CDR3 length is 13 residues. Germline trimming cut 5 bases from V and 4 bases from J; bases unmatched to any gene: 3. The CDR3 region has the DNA TGTGCCAGCAGTAAGGGACTAGCTTACGAGCAGTACTTC. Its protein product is CASSKGLAYEQYF.

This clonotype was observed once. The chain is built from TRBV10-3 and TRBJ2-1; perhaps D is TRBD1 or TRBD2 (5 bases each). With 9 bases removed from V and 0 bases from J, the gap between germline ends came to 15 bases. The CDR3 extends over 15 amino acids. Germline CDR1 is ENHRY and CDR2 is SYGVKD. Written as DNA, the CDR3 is TGTGCCATGGGAGTCACGCAGGGCTCCTACAATGAGCAGTTCTTC. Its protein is CAMGVTQGSYNEQFF.

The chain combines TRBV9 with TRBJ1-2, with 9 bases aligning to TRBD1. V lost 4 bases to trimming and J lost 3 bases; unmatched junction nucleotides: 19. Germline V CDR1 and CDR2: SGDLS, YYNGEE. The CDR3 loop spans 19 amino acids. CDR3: CASSPGLGDRAPPDYGYTF. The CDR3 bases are TGTGCCAGCAGCCCGGGTCTGGGGGACAGGGCCCCTCCAGACTATGGCTACACCTTC.

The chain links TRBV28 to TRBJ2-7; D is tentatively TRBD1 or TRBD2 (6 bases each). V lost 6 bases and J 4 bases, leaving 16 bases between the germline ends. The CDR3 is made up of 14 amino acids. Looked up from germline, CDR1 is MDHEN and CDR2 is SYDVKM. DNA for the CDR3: TGTGCCAGCAGCCGGGGGACACATAATTACGAGCAGTACTTC. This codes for CASSRGTHNYEQYF.

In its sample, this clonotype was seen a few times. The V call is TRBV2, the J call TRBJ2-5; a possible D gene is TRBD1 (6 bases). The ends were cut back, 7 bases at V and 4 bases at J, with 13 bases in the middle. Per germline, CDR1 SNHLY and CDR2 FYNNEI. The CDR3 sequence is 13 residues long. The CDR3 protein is CASIGGPSETQYF. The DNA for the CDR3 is TGTGCCAGCATTGGGGGCCCCTCAGAGACCCAGTACTTC.

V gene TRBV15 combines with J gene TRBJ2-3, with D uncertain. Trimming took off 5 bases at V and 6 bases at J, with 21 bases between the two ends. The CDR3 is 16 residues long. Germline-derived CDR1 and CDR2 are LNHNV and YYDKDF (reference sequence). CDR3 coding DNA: TGTGCCACCAGCCCTAGAGCGCAGATCGGAGTGGATACGCAGTATTTT. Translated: CATSPRAQIGVDTQYF.

CDR3 sequence (DNA): TGTGCCACCCAAAATCCGGACAGACCAAGCGAGCAGTACTTC. It specifies CATQNPDRPSEQYF. The chain has TRBV10-3 and TRBJ2-7; possible D gene TRBD1, 6 bases. Trimming shortened V by 10 bases and J by 6 bases, and 22 bases separated the two germline ends. Looked up from germline, CDR1 is ENHRY and CDR2 is SYGVKD. The CDR3 covers 14 residues.

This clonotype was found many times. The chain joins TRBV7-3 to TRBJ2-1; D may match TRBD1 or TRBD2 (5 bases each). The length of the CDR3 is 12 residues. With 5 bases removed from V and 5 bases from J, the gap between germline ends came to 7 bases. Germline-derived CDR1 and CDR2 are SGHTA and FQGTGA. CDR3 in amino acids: CASSGGNNEQFF. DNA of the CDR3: TGTGCCAGCAGCGGGGGTAACAATGAGCAGTTCTTC.

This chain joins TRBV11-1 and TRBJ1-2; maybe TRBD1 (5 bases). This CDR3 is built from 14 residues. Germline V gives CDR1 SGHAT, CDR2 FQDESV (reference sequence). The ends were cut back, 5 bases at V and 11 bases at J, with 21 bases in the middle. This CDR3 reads CASSPRDGSIGYTF. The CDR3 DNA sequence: TGTGCCAGCAGCCCTCGGGACGGTTCTATCGGATACACCTTC.

The CDR3 sequence is CASSVSGQGVGQPQHF. The CDR3, as DNA: TGTGCCAGCAGTGTATCGGGACAGGGAGTAGGTCAGCCCCAGCATTTT. The gene calls are TRBV7-9 and TRBJ1-5; 9 bases map to TRBD1. Germline lookup yields CDR1 SEHNR and CDR2 FQNEAQ (reference sequence). Trimming took 6 bases from V and 6 from J; bases not matched to a gene: 12. This CDR3 region has 16 residues.

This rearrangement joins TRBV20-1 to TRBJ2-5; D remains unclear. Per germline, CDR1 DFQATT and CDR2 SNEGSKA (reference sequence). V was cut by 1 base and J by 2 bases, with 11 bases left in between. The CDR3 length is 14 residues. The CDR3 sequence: CSARVIQSQETQYF. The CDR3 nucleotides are TGCAGTGCTAGAGTGATACAGAGTCAAGAGACCCAGTACTTC.

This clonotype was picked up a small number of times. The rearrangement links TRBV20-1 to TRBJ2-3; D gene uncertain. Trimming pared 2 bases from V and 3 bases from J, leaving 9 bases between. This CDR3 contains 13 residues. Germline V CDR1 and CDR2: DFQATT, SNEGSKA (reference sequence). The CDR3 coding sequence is TGCAGTGCTAGACTCCCCGGAACAGATACGCAGTATTTT. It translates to CSARLPGTDTQYF.

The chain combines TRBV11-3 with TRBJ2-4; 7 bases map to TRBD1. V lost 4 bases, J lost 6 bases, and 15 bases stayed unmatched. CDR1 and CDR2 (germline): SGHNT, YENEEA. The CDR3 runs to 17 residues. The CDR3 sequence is CASSSKTGLTGLNIQYF. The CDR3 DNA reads TGTGCCAGCAGCTCAAAAACTGGGCTGACAGGGTTAAACATTCAGTACTTC.

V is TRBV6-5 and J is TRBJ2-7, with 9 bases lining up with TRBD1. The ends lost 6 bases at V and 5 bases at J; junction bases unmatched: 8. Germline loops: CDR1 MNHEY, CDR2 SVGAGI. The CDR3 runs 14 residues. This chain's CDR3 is CASRLGQGFNEQYF. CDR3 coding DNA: TGTGCCAGCAGGCTTGGACAGGGGTTTAACGAGCAGTACTTC.

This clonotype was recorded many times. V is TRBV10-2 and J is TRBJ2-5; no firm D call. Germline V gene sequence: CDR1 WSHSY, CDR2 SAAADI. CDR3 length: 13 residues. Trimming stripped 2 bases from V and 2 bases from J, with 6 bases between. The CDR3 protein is CASSEQVQETQYF. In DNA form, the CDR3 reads TGCGCCAGCAGTGAGCAGGTACAAGAGACCCAGTACTTC.

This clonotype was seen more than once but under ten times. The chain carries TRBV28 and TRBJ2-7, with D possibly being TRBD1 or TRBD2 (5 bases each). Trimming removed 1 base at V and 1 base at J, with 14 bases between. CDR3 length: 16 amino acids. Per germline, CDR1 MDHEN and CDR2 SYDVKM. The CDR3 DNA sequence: TGTGCCAGCAGTTTATCCGGGGCCCCCCTTTCCTACGAGCAGTACTTC. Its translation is CASSLSGAPLSYEQYF.

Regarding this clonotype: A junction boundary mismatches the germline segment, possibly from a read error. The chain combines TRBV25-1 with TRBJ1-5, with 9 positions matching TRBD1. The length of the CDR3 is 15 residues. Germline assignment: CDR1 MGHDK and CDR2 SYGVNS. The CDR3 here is CANSGPGQGFQPQHF. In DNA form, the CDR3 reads TGTGCCAACAGTGGCCCGGGACAGGGATTTCAGCCCCAGCATTTT.

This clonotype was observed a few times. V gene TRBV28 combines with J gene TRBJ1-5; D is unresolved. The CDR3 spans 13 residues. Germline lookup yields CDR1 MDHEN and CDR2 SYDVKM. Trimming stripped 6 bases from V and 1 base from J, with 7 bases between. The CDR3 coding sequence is TGTGCCAGCAGGCTATGGAGCAATCAGCCCCAGCATTTT. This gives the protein CASRLWSNQPQHF.

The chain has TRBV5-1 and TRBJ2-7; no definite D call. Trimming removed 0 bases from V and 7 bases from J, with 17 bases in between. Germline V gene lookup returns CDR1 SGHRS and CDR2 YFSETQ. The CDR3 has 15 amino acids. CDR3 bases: TGCGCCAGCAGCTTGGTTGGAGCAGCTTACAATGAGCAGTACTTC. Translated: CASSLVGAAYNEQYF.

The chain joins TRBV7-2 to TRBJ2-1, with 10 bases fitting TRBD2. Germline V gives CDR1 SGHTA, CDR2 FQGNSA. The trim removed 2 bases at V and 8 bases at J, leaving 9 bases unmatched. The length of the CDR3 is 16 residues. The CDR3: CASSLSSGRALDEQFF. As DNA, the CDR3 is TGTGCCAGCAGCTTATCCAGCGGGAGGGCGTTGGATGAGCAGTTCTTC.

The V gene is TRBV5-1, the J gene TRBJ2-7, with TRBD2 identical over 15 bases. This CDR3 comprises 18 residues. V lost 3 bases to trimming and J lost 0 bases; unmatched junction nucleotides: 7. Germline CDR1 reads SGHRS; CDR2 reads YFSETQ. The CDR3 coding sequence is TGCGCCAGCAGCTCCGATCGGACTAGCGGGAGGGACTCCTACGAGCAGTACTTC. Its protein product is CASSSDRTSGRDSYEQYF.

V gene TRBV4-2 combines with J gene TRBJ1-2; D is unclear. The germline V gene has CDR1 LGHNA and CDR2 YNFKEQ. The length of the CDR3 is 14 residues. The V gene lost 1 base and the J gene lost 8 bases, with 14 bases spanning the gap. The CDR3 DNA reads TGTGCCAGCAGCCAAGGTTCACTCCTTTTCGGCTACACCTTC. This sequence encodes CASSQGSLLFGYTF.

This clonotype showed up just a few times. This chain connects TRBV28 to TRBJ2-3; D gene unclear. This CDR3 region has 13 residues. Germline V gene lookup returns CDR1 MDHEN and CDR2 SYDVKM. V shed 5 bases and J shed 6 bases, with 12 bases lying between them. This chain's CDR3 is CASSLLQGDTQYF. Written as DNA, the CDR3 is TGTGCCAGCAGTCTACTCCAAGGGGATACGCAGTATTTT.

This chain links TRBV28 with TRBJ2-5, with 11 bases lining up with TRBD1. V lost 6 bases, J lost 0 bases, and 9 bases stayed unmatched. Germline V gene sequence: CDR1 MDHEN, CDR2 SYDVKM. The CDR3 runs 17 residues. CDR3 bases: TGTGCCAGCAGCTGGGGTCGGGACAGGGGGTACCAAGAGACCCAGTACTTC. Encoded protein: CASSWGRDRGYQETQYF.